A selection of T cell receptor beta chains follows, all from one sample in a study of human T cells and chemical hapten exposure. TCRdb re-analysed the RACE reads in MiXCR, keeping a single row per CDR3 protein. The sample lists 180,000 or so distinct CDR3 sequences; about 22% were seen once. This material consisted of whole blood, taken in connection with sensitization to the hapten diphenylcyclopropenone (DPC). The origin of the receptors is a woman in her fifties or sixties with alopecia areata. Some clones in this sample may be carry-over from other donors' samples. The CDR3 runs from the conserved cysteine through the conserved F or W. A D gene is named only where the DNA matches it firmly. A row's size may be missing; if present it is once, few, many or a size class.

clone size: many; J gene: TRBJ2-7; V gene: TRBV7-2; D gene: TRBD2; CDR3 protein: CASSEIAGPRYF; CDR3 DNA: TGTGCCAGCAGCGAAATAGCGGGGCCAAGGTACTTC
clone size: NA; J gene: TRBJ2-2; V gene: TRBV6-1; D gene: TRBD2; CDR3 protein: CASSEQLAGGPHTGELFF; CDR3 DNA: TGTGCCAGCAGTGAACAACTAGCGGGAGGGCCGCACACCGGGGAGCTGTTTTTT
clone size: few; J gene: TRBJ1-4; V gene: TRBV7-3; D gene: TRBD1; CDR3 protein: CASSHLLRQGQEKLFF; CDR3 DNA: TGTGCCAGCAGCCACCTCCTGAGACAGGGTCAAGAAAAACTGTTTTTT
clone size: many; J gene: TRBJ2-3; V gene: TRBV2; D gene: NA; CDR3 protein: CASSFRGGSTDTQYF; CDR3 DNA: TGTGCCAGCAGCTTTAGGGGGGGTTCCACAGATACGCAGTATTTT
clone size: few; J gene: TRBJ2-7; V gene: TRBV5-1; D gene: TRBD2; CDR3 protein: CASSLRAGTSGPRYF; CDR3 DNA: TGCGCCAGCAGCCTCAGGGCAGGGACTAGCGGCCCCCGCTACTTC
clone size: NA; J gene: TRBJ2-1; V gene: TRBV2; D gene: TRBD2; CDR3 protein: CASDDGLASNEQFF; CDR3 DNA: TGTGCCAGCGATGACGGACTAGCTTCCAATGAGCAGTTCTTC
clone size: many; J gene: TRBJ2-2; V gene: TRBV5-1; D gene: NA; CDR3 protein: CASSSGQGSSTGELFF; CDR3 DNA: TGCGCCAGCAGCTCCGGGCAGGGAAGTTCCACCGGGGAGCTGTTTTTT
clone size: many; J gene: TRBJ1-2; V gene: TRBV18; D gene: NA; CDR3 protein: CASSPSGDFGGYTF; CDR3 DNA: TGTGCCAGCTCACCATCTGGGGACTTTGGCGGCTACACCTTC
clone size: NA; J gene: TRBJ2-4; V gene: TRBV12-3/TRBV12-4; D gene: NA; CDR3 protein: CASSLESDLRGNIQYF; CDR3 DNA: TGTGCCAGCAGTTTAGAGTCCGACCTGAGGGGAAACATTCAGTACTTC
clone size: NA; J gene: TRBJ1-4; V gene: TRBV19; D gene: NA; CDR3 protein: CASSMGRLATNEKLFF; CDR3 DNA: TGTGCCAGTAGTATGGGAAGGCTTGCAACTAATGAAAAACTGTTTTTT
clone size: few; J gene: TRBJ2-1; V gene: TRBV7-2; D gene: NA; CDR3 protein: CASTFAGRNEQFF; CDR3 DNA: TGTGCCAGCACGTTTGCGGGACGCAATGAGCAGTTCTTC
clone size: few; J gene: TRBJ2-5; V gene: TRBV29-1; D gene: NA; CDR3 protein: CSVWTAQETQYF; CDR3 DNA: TGCAGCGTCTGGACAGCTCAAGAGACCCAGTACTTC
clone size: NA; J gene: TRBJ2-7; V gene: TRBV20-1; D gene: NA; CDR3 protein: CSWTVPDRSSYEQYF; CDR3 DNA: TGCAGTTGGACTGTACCCGACCGTAGCTCCTACGAGCAGTACTTC
clone size: NA; J gene: TRBJ2-7; V gene: TRBV20-1; D gene: TRBD2; CDR3 protein: CSAAGTSSYEQYF; CDR3 DNA: TGCAGTGCCGCCGGGACTAGCAGCTACGAGCAGTACTTC
clone size: NA; J gene: TRBJ2-7; V gene: TRBV3-1; D gene: TRBD2; CDR3 protein: CASRRESSYEQYF; CDR3 DNA: TGTGCCAGCAGGCGGGAGAGCTCCTACGAGCAGTACTTC
clone size: NA; J gene: TRBJ1-5; V gene: TRBV5-6; D gene: NA; CDR3 protein: CASSDGGGYGNQPQHF; CDR3 DNA: TGTGCCAGCAGCGACGGCGGGGGATACGGCAATCAGCCCCAGCATTTT
clone size: NA; J gene: TRBJ2-1; V gene: TRBV20-1; D gene: TRBD2; CDR3 protein: CSASEGSGRSDEQFF; CDR3 DNA: TGCAGTGCTAGTGAGGGGAGCGGGAGGAGTGATGAGCAGTTCTTC
clone size: NA; J gene: TRBJ2-3; V gene: TRBV20-1; D gene: TRBD2; CDR3 protein: CSARSVAGGEYTQYF; CDR3 DNA: TGCAGTGCTAGATCCGTAGCGGGAGGGGAATATACGCAGTATTTT
clone size: few; J gene: TRBJ1-1; V gene: TRBV5-6; D gene: NA; CDR3 protein: CASLEQGGMNTEAFF; CDR3 DNA: TGTGCCAGCCTCGAACAGGGAGGAATGAACACTGAAGCTTTCTTT
clone size: few; J gene: TRBJ2-5; V gene: TRBV10-3; D gene: NA; CDR3 protein: CAISDSGYQETQYF; CDR3 DNA: TGTGCCATCAGTGACTCCGGGTACCAAGAGACCCAGTACTTC
clone size: few; J gene: TRBJ1-5; V gene: TRBV6-2/TRBV6-3; D gene: NA; CDR3 protein: CASSYSGRFQPQHF; CDR3 DNA: TGTGCCAGCAGTTACTCCGGACGGTTTCAGCCCCAGCATTTT
clone size: NA; J gene: TRBJ1-4; V gene: TRBV29-1; D gene: NA; CDR3 protein: CSVRAGGEKLFF; CDR3 DNA: TGCAGCGTTCGCGCGGGAGGTGAAAAACTGTTTTTT
clone size: few; J gene: TRBJ1-1; V gene: TRBV2; D gene: NA; CDR3 protein: CASSGRPTGEAFF; CDR3 DNA: TGTGCCAGCAGTGGCAGACCGACGGGTGAAGCTTTCTTT
clone size: NA; J gene: TRBJ2-1; V gene: TRBV9; D gene: NA; CDR3 protein: CASSVGFNEQFF; CDR3 DNA: TGTGCCAGCAGCGTAGGTTTCAATGAGCAGTTCTTC
clone size: NA; J gene: TRBJ2-5; V gene: TRBV20-1; D gene: NA; CDR3 protein: CSASGKVRRGRETQYF; CDR3 DNA: TGCAGTGCTTCCGGGAAGGTCCGGAGGGGAAGAGAGACCCAGTACTTC
clone size: few; J gene: TRBJ2-2; V gene: TRBV12-3/TRBV12-4; D gene: NA; CDR3 protein: CASSPSGADTGELFF; CDR3 DNA: TGTGCCAGCAGTCCTTCTGGGGCGGACACCGGGGAGCTGTTTTTT
clone size: NA; J gene: TRBJ2-1; V gene: TRBV29-1; D gene: NA; CDR3 protein: CSVDHRLENNEQFF; CDR3 DNA: TGCAGCGTTGATCACCGACTGGAAAACAATGAGCAGTTCTTC
clone size: few; J gene: TRBJ1-1; V gene: TRBV20-1; D gene: NA; CDR3 protein: CSAARNTEAFF; CDR3 DNA: TGCAGTGCTGCCAGGAACACTGAAGCTTTCTTT
clone size: few; J gene: TRBJ1-4; V gene: TRBV29-1; D gene: TRBD1; CDR3 protein: CSVGRSGQGILTNEKLFF; CDR3 DNA: TGCAGCGTTGGCAGGTCGGGACAGGGTATTTTGACTAATGAAAAACTGTTTTTT
clone size: NA; J gene: TRBJ1-1; V gene: TRBV5-1; D gene: TRBD1; CDR3 protein: CASRLTGTGDTEAFF; CDR3 DNA: TGCGCCAGCAGACTTACCGGGACAGGGGACACTGAAGCTTTCTTT
clone size: NA; J gene: TRBJ2-2; V gene: TRBV5-1; D gene: NA; CDR3 protein: CASSLSAGTGELFF; CDR3 DNA: TGCGCCAGCAGCTTGTCGGCGGGAACCGGGGAGCTGTTTTTT
clone size: few; J gene: TRBJ1-1; V gene: TRBV12-3/TRBV12-4; D gene: NA; CDR3 protein: CASAAGIPHEAFF; CDR3 DNA: TGTGCCAGCGCGGCGGGGATCCCGCATGAAGCTTTCTTT
clone size: few; J gene: TRBJ2-2; V gene: TRBV10-3; D gene: NA; CDR3 protein: CAIMKRSTGELFF; CDR3 DNA: TGTGCCATCATGAAGAGAAGCACCGGGGAGCTGTTTTTT
clone size: NA; J gene: TRBJ2-2; V gene: TRBV12-3/TRBV12-4; D gene: TRBD2; CDR3 protein: CASRLSSGSRTGELFF; CDR3 DNA: TGTGCCAGCAGATTATCTAGCGGGAGTAGAACCGGGGAGCTGTTTTTT
clone size: NA; J gene: TRBJ2-5; V gene: TRBV12-3/TRBV12-4; D gene: TRBD2; CDR3 protein: CASSPRTSGVTQYF; CDR3 DNA: TGTGCCAGCAGTCCTAGGACTAGCGGCGTGACCCAGTACTTC
clone size: many; J gene: TRBJ2-1; V gene: TRBV5-5; D gene: NA; CDR3 protein: CASSLGLPYNEQFF; CDR3 DNA: TGTGCCAGCAGCTTGGGTCTACCCTACAATGAGCAGTTCTTC
clone size: NA; J gene: TRBJ2-1; V gene: TRBV24-1; D gene: NA; CDR3 protein: CATSEGDFTYNEQFF; CDR3 DNA: TGTGCCACCAGTGAGGGGGACTTCACCTACAATGAGCAGTTCTTC